These 27 T cell receptor beta chains originate from one sample sequenced in a study of T cell repertoires in ileal Crohn's disease. Clones were read by immunoSEQ multiplex PCR, and TCRdb kept only the in-frame ones, dropping some. The sample consists of 6,000 or so clones, around 72% of them appearing once. Material for sequencing was ileal tissue. The origin of the receptors is an adult with Crohn's disease.

This chain uses TRBV6-5 with TRBJ2-7; D may be TRBD1 (6 bases). This CDR3 comprises 14 residues. The ends were cut back, 8 bases at V and 2 bases at J, with 16 bases in the middle. The germline CDR1 and CDR2 sequences are MNHEY and SVGAGI. CDR3 loop: CASELGDTPYEQYF. In nucleotides, the CDR3 is TGTGCCAGCGAATTAGGGGACACTCCCTACGAGCAGTACTTC.

V and J are TRBV2 and TRBJ1-2, with no clear D. Germline assignment: CDR1 SNHLY and CDR2 FYNNEI. Trimming took off 6 bases at V and 8 bases at J, with 16 bases between the two ends. The CDR3 has 13 amino acids. In nucleotides, the CDR3 is TGTGCCAGCAGCGCGGGCCGGCTAGGCGGCTACACCTTC. Protein sequence: CASSAGRLGGYTF. The full variable domain, rest sourced from reference TRBV2 and TRBJ1-2, is EPEVTQTPSHQVTQMGQEVILRCVPISNHLYFYWYRQILGQKVEFLVSFYNNEISEKSEIFDDQFSVERPDGSNFTLKIRSTKLEDSAMYFCASSAGRLGGYTFGSGTRLTVV.

The chain recombines TRBV5-1 with TRBJ2-7; 10 bases are a match to TRBD2. Germline loops: CDR1 SGHRS, CDR2 YFSETQ. Trimming took 2 bases from V and 0 from J; bases not matched to a gene: 11. CDR3 length equals 18 residues. The CDR3 DNA reads as TGCGCCAGCAGCTTAGAAACTAGCGGGGCCAGGAGCTCCTACGAGCAGTACTTC. This gives the protein CASSLETSGARSSYEQYF.

A single count supports this clone. The chain uses TRBV6-5 and TRBJ1-5; a weak D match, TRBD1 (5 bases). The CDR3 runs to 15 residues. CDR1 and CDR2 (germline): MNHEY, SVGAGI. Trimming shortened V by 5 bases and J by 0 bases, and 11 bases separated the two germline ends. The CDR3 is CASSRRQPSNQPQHF. For the CDR3, the DNA is TGTGCCAGCAGTAGGAGACAGCCTAGCAATCAGCCCCAGCATTTT.

Notes on this clone: The junction departs from germline at one end; a sequencing error may be responsible. V and J are TRBV23-1 and TRBJ2-7; 10 bases match TRBD2. TRBV23-1 is identified as an open reading frame with a role that is uncertain. This CDR3 is built from 14 residues. In DNA, the CDR3 is TGCGCCAGAAGTCCCGGGACTAGCGACTACGAGCAGTACTTC. It translates to CARSPGTSDYEQYF.

The J gene is TRBJ1-2, the V gene TRBV6-1, with D maybe TRBD1 (6 bases). V shed 4 bases and J shed 1 base, with 7 bases lying between them. This CDR3 is built from 13 residues. Per germline, CDR1 MNHNS and CDR2 SASEGT. The CDR3 nucleotides read TGTGCCAGCAGTGTACAGGGTAACTATGGCTACACCTTC. Its translation is CASSVQGNYGYTF.

This chain connects TRBV27 to TRBJ2-7; D perhaps matches TRBD2 (5 bases). Trimming removed 6 bases from V and 2 bases from J, with 20 bases in between. CDR3 length: 16 amino acids. CDR1 is MNHEY and CDR2 is SMNVEV in the germline V gene (reference sequence). CDR3 DNA sequence: TGTGCCAGCAGCCCCTCCGGACTCACTCTCGCCTACGAGCAGTACTTC. It encodes CASSPSGLTLAYEQYF.

This chain uses TRBV15 with TRBJ2-1, with TRBD1 as a possible D gene (6 bases). Trimming cost V 6 bases and J 6 bases, with 9 bases left between them. Germline loops: CDR1 LNHNV, CDR2 YYDKDF (reference sequence). This CDR3 spans 12 amino acids. CDR3 DNA sequence: TGTGCCACCAGAGAGACAGGCAATGAGCAGTTCTTC. It encodes CATRETGNEQFF.

The rearrangement uses TRBV30 and TRBJ2-5; tentative D call: TRBD2 (5 bases). The end of the DNA aligns better with TRBJ2-7, so the J call may be wrong. Germline V gene data show CDR1 as GTSNPN and CDR2 as SVGIG (reference sequence). This CDR3 comprises 11 residues. The CDR3 region has the DNA TGTGCCTGGGCCCGAGGGTACGAGCAGTACTTC. This encodes CAWARGYEQYF.

The chain links TRBV27 to TRBJ1-1, with 7 nucleotides matching TRBD1. With 6 bases clipped from V and 3 bases from J, the junction kept 7 bases outside the gene matches. In germline, CDR1 is MNHEY, CDR2 SMNVEV (reference sequence). This CDR3 comprises 14 residues. The CDR3 reads CASRRQGPYTEAFF. CDR3 nucleotides: TGTGCCAGCAGACGACAGGGTCCTTACACTGAAGCTTTCTTT.

This clone was recorded a few times. This chain connects TRBV19 to TRBJ1-1, with D possibly being TRBD1 (6 bases). The CDR3 runs 15 residues. Germline CDR1 is LNHDA and CDR2 is SQIVND (reference sequence). V was cut by 5 bases and J by 7 bases, with 20 bases left in between. In DNA, the CDR3 is TGTGCCAGTAGTTCGACAGGTAATCTGCGGTTTGAAGCTTTCTTT. Its translation is CASSSTGNLRFEAFF.

V is TRBV19 and J is TRBJ2-7, with D perhaps TRBD2 (6 bases). CDR1 and CDR2 (germline): LNHDA, SQIVND (reference sequence). Trimming removed 5 bases at V and 2 bases at J, with 22 bases between. The CDR3 sequence is 17 residues long. The CDR3, as DNA: TGTGCCAGTAGTTCTAGACCACTACTAGCCATCCCCTACGAGCAGTACTTC. It translates to CASSSRPLLAIPYEQYF. The full variable domain, rest sourced from reference TRBV19 and TRBJ2-7, is DGGITQSPKYLFRKEGQNVTLSCEQNLNHDAMYWYRQDPGQGLRLIYYSQIVNDFQKGDIAEGYSVSREKKESFPLTVTSAQKNPTAFYLCASSSRPLLAIPYEQYFGPGTRLTVT.

The table lists this clone with a few counts. The chain joins TRBV10-3 to TRBJ2-7; maybe TRBD1 (6 bases). This CDR3 region has 13 residues. V was cut by 6 bases and J by 4 bases, with 13 bases left in between. The germline V gene has CDR1 ENHRY and CDR2 SYGVKD. In DNA, the CDR3 is TGTGCCATCAGAGCCGGACAGTTATACGAGCAGTACTTC. The encoded protein is CAIRAGQLYEQYF.

The gene calls are TRBV6-5 and TRBJ1-5, with 12 bases that match TRBD1. The CDR3 spans 15 residues. Unmatched junction bases numbered 8, after V lost 8 bases and J lost 6 bases. From germline, CDR1 is MNHEY and CDR2 SVGAGI. Here the CDR3 DNA reads TGTGCCAGCTCCCCCGGGACAGGGGGCGGTCAGCCCCAGCATTTT. Its translation is CASSPGTGGGQPQHF.

V is TRBV13 and J is TRBJ2-3, with 9 bases identical to TRBD2. The length of the CDR3 is 15 residues. Trimming cost V 5 bases and J 3 bases; bases outside gene matches: 6. CDR1 and CDR2 (germline): PRHDT, FYEKMQ (reference sequence). CDR3 nucleotide sequence: TGTGCCAGCAGCCCCGTAGCGGGAGAGACAGATACGCAGTATTTT. Translated: CASSPVAGETDTQYF.

The genes are TRBV29-1 and TRBJ1-1; D unclear. The germline gives CDR1 SQVTM, CDR2 ANQGSEA. With 7 bases removed from V and 1 base from J, the gap between germline ends came to 10 bases. The CDR3 contains 12 residues. The CDR3 DNA reads as TGCAGCGCTGCGAACGGGAACACTGAAGCTTTCTTT. As protein: CSAANGNTEAFF.

By share, this clone counts as large. The chain employs TRBV6-5 and TRBJ1-3; no clear D. The CDR3 length is 11 residues. Trimming took off 4 bases at V and 5 bases at J, with 3 bases between the two ends. The V gene's germline CDR1 is MNHEY and CDR2 SVGAGI. The CDR3 sequence: CASSWRNTIYF. CDR3 nucleotides: TGTGCCAGCAGTTGGCGAAACACCATATATTTT.

The chain employs TRBV28 and TRBJ2-1; maybe TRBD2 (5 bases). The CDR3 consists of 13 residues. V was pared by 6 bases and J by 6 bases, with 12 bases between. Per the germline V gene, CDR1 is MDHEN and CDR2 is SYDVKM. CDR3 loop: CASRGPSFNEQFF. CDR3 sequence (DNA): TGTGCCAGCAGAGGGCCTAGCTTCAATGAGCAGTTCTTC. The variable domain in full, with the rest retrieved from reference TRBV28 and TRBJ2-1, is DVKVTQSSRYLVKRTGEKVFLECVQDMDHENMFWYRQDPGLGLRLIYFSYDVKMKEKGDIPEGYSVSREKKERFSLILESASTNQTSMYLCASRGPSFNEQFFGPGTRLTVL.

DNA of the CDR3: TGTGCCAGCAGCCGGACAGGTACGAACACTGAAGCTTTCTTT. This translates into CASSRTGTNTEAFF. This chain uses TRBV6-1 with TRBJ1-1; 7 positions match TRBD1. Germline CDR1 is MNHNS and CDR2 is SASEGT. J lost 1 base, V lost 6 bases, and 5 bases had no gene match. CDR3 length equals 14 residues.

This clone was observed a handful of times. The chain has TRBV5-1 and TRBJ1-6; D unresolved. Trimming left V 5 bases short and J 9 bases short, with 12 bases between. Germline V lookup: CDR1 SGHRS, CDR2 YFSETQ. This CDR3 is 13 amino acids long. The DNA for the CDR3 is TGCGCCAGCAGTCAGAGGGTTAGTTCACCCCTCCACTTT. As protein: CASSQRVSSPLHF. Supplemented by reference TRBV5-1 and TRBJ1-6, the full variable domain reads KAGVTQTPRYLIKTRGQQVTLSCSPISGHRSVSWYQQTPGQGLQFLFEYFSETQRNKGNFPGRFSGRQFSNSRSEMNVSTLELGDSALYLCASSQRVSSPLHFGNGTRLTVT.

The chain joins TRBV28 to TRBJ1-5; 7 bases match TRBD1. The CDR3 is 16 amino acids. The V segment lost 7 bases and the J segment 7 bases; nucleotides outside the gene matches: 16. CDR1 and CDR2 (germline): MDHEN, SYDVKM. CDR3 DNA sequence: TGTGCCAGCACGGGCATCCTTAGACAGGGTCAACAGCCCCAGCATTTT. The encoded protein is CASTGILRQGQQPQHF.

The chain links TRBV11-3 to TRBJ1-2; 11 bases are shared with TRBD1. V trimming: 5 bases; J trimming: 2 bases; junction bases outside the gene matches: 4. CDR1 is SGHNT and CDR2 is YENEEA in the germline V gene. The CDR3 is 15 amino acids. The CDR3 region is CASSPGQGGNYGYTF. The CDR3, as DNA: TGTGCCAGCAGCCCGGGACAGGGGGGCAACTATGGCTACACCTTC.

This clone has only a few counts. The gene calls are TRBV6-5 and TRBJ2-1; 8 nucleotides match TRBD1. The CDR3 has 13 residues. V lost 5 bases and J lost 5; bases outside the gene matches: 2. Germline CDR1 MNHEY, CDR2 SVGAGI. CDR3 sequence: CASSRTGNNEQFF. DNA of the CDR3: TGTGCCAGCAGTCGGACAGGGAACAATGAGCAGTTCTTC.

V is TRBV30 and J is TRBJ1-2; the match to TRBD1 covers 7 bases. Per germline, CDR1 GTSNPN and CDR2 SVGIG (reference sequence). The CDR3 consists of 15 residues. Trimming removed 4 bases from V and 7 bases from J; junction bases left unmatched: 15. CDR3 in amino acids: CAWTDRRSIYGGYTF. CDR3 in DNA: TGTGCCTGGACGGACAGGAGGAGTATTTACGGTGGCTACACCTTC.

V usage is TRBV6-1 and J usage is TRBJ2-7; 9 nucleotides agree with TRBD1. The CDR3 totals 15 residues. CDR1 is MNHNS, CDR2 SASEGT, per germline. After removal of 3 bases from V and 2 bases from J, the junction contained 5 bases not matched to a gene. CDR3 sequence reads: CASSDFWDRAYEQYF. The CDR3 region has the DNA TGTGCCAGCAGTGACTTCTGGGACAGGGCCTACGAGCAGTACTTC.

This clone was detected only once. V is TRBV28 and J is TRBJ2-7; D call uncertain. The CDR3 spans 13 residues. CDR1 is MDHEN and CDR2 is SYDVKM in the germline V gene. Trimming took off 8 bases at V and 0 bases at J, with 11 bases between the two ends. The CDR3 region has the DNA TGTGCCAGCGCGGAGCCCCCCTCCTACGAGCAGTACTTC. Translated: CASAEPPSYEQYF.

V gene TRBV27 combines with J gene TRBJ1-5, with TRBD1 matching 7 bases. Germline V gene lookup returns CDR1 MNHEY and CDR2 SMNVEV (reference sequence). The CDR3 contains 14 residues. Trimming removed 6 bases from V and 1 base from J; junction bases left unmatched: 3. CDR3 in amino acids: CASSPQGSNQPQHF. CDR3 nucleotides: TGTGCCAGCAGCCCACAGGGGAGCAATCAGCCCCAGCATTTT.